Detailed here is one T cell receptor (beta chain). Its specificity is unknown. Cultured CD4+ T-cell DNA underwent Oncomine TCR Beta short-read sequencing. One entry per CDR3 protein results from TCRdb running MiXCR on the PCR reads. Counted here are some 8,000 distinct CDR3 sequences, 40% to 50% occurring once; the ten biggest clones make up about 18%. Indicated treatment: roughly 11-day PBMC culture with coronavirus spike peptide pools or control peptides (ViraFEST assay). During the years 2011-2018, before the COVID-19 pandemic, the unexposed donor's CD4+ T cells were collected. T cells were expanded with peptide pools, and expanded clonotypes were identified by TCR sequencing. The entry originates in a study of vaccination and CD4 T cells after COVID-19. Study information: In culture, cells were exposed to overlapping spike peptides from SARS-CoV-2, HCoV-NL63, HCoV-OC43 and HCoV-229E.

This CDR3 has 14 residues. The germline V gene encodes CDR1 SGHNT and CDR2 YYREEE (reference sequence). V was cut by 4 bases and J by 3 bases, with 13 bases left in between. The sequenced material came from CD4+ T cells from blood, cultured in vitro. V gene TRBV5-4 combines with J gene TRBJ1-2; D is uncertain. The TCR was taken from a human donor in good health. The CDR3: CASSPVATHYGYTF. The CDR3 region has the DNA TGTGCCAGCAGCCCGGTCGCGACACACTATGGCTACACCTTC. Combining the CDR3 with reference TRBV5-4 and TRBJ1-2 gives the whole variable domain ETGVTQSPTHLIKTRGQQVTLRCSSQSGHNTVSWYQQALGQGPQFIFQYYREEENGRGNFPPRFSGLQFPNYSSELNVNALELDDSALYLCASSPVATHYGYTFGSGTRLTVV.